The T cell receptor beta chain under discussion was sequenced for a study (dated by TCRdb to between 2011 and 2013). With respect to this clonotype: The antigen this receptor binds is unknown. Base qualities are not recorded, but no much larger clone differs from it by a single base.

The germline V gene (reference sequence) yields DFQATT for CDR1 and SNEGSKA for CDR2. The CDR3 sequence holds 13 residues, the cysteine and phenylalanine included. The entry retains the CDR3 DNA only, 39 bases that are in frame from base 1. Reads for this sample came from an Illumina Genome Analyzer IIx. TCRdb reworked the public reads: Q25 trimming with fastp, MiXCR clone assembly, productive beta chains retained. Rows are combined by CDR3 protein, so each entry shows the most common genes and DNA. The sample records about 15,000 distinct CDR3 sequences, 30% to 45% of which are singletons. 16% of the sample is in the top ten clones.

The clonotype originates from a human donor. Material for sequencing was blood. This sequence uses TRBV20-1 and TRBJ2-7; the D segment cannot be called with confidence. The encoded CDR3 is CSSMESNSYEQYF. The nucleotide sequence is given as TGCAGCTCAATGGAGAGTAACTCCTACGAGCAGTACTTC.